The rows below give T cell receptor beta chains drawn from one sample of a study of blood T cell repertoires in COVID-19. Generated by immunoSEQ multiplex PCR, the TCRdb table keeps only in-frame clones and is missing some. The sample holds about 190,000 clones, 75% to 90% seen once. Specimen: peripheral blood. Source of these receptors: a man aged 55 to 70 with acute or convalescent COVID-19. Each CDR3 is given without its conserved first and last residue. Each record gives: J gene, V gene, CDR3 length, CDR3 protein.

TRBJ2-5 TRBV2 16 ASSESVGTAVHQETQY
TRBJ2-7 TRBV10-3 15 AISDSSLGQGSYEQY
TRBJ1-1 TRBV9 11 ASSVGGYTEAF
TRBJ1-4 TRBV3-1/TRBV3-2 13 ASSSTVATNEKLF
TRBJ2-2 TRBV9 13 ASSTRDRNTGELF
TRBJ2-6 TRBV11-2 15 ASSLGRGHSGANVLT
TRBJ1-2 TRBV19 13 ASSIFAGAPYGYT
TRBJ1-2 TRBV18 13 ASSPPRTGGGGYT
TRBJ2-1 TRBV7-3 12 ASSLAGALNEQF
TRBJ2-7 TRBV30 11 ARGLAEGYEQY
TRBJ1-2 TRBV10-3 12 AISEGGANYGYT
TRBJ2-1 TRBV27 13 ASSLGTGDTYEQF
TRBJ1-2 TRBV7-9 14 ATRQIPTGSNYGYT
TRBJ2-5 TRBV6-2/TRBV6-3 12 ASSTQGYQETQY
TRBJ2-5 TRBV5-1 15 ASGRGSRTSGQETQY
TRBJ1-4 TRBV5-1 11 ASSLAQNEKLF
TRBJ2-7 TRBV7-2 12 ASSFRRESYEQY
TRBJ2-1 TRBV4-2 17 ASSLDPGLAGGGISEQF
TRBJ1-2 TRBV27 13 ASHPTGTGVYGYT
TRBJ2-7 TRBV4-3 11 ASSPRQSYEQY
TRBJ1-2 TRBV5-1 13 ASSLVGGQDYGYT
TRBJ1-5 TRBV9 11 ASSGMVDSPQH
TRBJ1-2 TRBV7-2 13 ASSYGAGRDYGYT
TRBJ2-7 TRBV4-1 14 ASSLHTQGSSYEQY
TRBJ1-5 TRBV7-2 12 ASSTTGGNQPQH
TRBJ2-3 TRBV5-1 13 ASSQTVSSTDTQY
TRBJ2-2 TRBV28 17 ASSLNLIPSSGNTGELF
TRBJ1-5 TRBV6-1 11 ASSESGGQPQH
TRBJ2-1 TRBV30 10 AWSGSGLEQF
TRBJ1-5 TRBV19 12 ASHSGIRNQPQH
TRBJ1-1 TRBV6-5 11 ASRRAGNTEAF
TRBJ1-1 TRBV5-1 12 ASSSQGANTEAF
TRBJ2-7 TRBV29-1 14 SVQGGPGTANYEQY
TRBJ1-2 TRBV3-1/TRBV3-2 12 ASSLLRGYYGYT
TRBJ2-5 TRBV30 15 AWSVGLAGGPWETQY
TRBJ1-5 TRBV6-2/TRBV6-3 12 ASSYRGRRQPQH
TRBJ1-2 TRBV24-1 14 ATSLGQGALNYGYT
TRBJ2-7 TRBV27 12 ASSRIGETYEQY
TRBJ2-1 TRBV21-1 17 ASSNSRRPSGFTYNEQF
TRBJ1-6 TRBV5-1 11 ASNTGSDSPLH
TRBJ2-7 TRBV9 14 ASSRGTGLGSYEQY
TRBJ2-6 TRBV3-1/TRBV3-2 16 ASSHLGLAGSGANVLT
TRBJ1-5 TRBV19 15 ASSIAGGRGSNQPQH
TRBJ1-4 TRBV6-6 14 ASSYINRATNEKLF
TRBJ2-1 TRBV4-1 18 ASSQDSFKGTLTAYNEQF
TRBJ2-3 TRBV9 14 ASSVEWQGGLDTQY
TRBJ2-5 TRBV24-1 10 ATSESFETQY
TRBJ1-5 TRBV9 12 ASSVTGDNQPQH
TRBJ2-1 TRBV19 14 ASSIGTSGSGNEQF
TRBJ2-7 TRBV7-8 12 ASSLAQGGREQY
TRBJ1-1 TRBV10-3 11 AISVSRSTEAF
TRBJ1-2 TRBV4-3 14 ASSQDLTGRRDGYT
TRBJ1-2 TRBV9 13 ASSPSGTLIYGYT
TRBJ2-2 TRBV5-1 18 ASSLWGTSGIESNTGELF
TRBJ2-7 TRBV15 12 ATSRDMGRYEQY